These T cell receptor beta chains were read from a single sample in a study of T-cell reconstitution after alpha-beta-depleted transplantation in children. TCRdb fed the PCR reads into MiXCR, producing one record per CDR3 protein. The profile covers approximately 390,000 distinct CDR3 sequences, with around 9.9% appearing a single time and about 5% taken by the ten largest. Sequenced here: PBMCs from the stem cell graft donor, sampled from the stem cell graft. The receptors were gathered from a human donor who donated a stem cell graft to a child with acute myeloid leukemia. CDR3s include the opening cysteine and the closing phenylalanine or tryptophan. A D gene is named only where the DNA matches it firmly. The size entry is marked missing in some rows and otherwise reads once, few, many or a size class.

TRBV20-1	.	few	TRBJ2-3	TGCAGTGCCCCCCAGGGTGATACGCAGTATTTT	CSAPQGDTQYF
TRBV10-3	.	many	TRBJ1-1	TGTGCCATCCGAACAGGGAGCACTGAAGCTTTCTTT	CAIRTGSTEAFF
TRBV7-6	TRBD1	.	TRBJ1-2	TGTGCCAGCAGCCAACCCGACAGGGCTGGAGGCTACACCTTC	CASSQPDRAGGYTF
TRBV5-1	TRBD1	few	TRBJ1-6	TGCGCCAGCAGCTTGGGGGACAGGGGATTTGATTCACCCCTCCACTTT	CASSLGDRGFDSPLHF
TRBV6-5	.	.	TRBJ1-1	TGTGCCAGCAGTTATGGGGCTAATATGAACACTGAAGCTTTCTTT	CASSYGANMNTEAFF
TRBV29-1	TRBD2	many	TRBJ2-7	TGCAGCGTTTGGGCTAGCGGTGAGCAGTACTTC	CSVWASGEQYF
TRBV20-1	.	.	TRBJ2-7	TGCAGTGCTAGTCGGTCGGGGGGCAGGGACGAGCAGTACTTC	CSASRSGGRDEQYF
TRBV6-1	.	.	TRBJ2-1	TGTGCCAGCACCGGGCACACCCCGGCAGGGGTTTACAATGAGCAGTTCTTC	CASTGHTPAGVYNEQFF
TRBV20-1	.	.	TRBJ1-1	TGCAGTGCTAGAGTGCCAGAGGTTCGTCCTGAAGCTTTCTTT	CSARVPEVRPEAFF
TRBV5-5	.	.	TRBJ1-1	TGTGCCAGCAGCTTGTCTTCCAGGGACAAAGCTTTCTTT	CASSLSSRDKAFF
TRBV20-1	.	.	TRBJ2-1	TGCAGTGCTACCACAGTCGTAGACAATGAGCAGTTCTTC	CSATTVVDNEQFF
TRBV4-1	.	few	TRBJ1-6	TGCGCCAGCAGCCACCTCGGGGTTTCACCCCTCCACTTT	CASSHLGVSPLHF
TRBV19	.	.	TRBJ2-7	TGTGCCAGTAGTATTAACGACTACGAGCAGTACTTC	CASSINDYEQYF
TRBV2	TRBD2	.	TRBJ2-3	TGTGCCAGCAGGCCCACTCTAGCGGGTAGCACAGATACGCAGTATTTT	CASRPTLAGSTDTQYF
TRBV28	.	.	TRBJ1-1	TGTGCCTCCGCGGGCCGGGACACTGAAGCTTTCTTT	CASAGRDTEAFF
TRBV3-1	.	few	TRBJ2-5	TGTGCCAGCAGCCAAGATTTTATGGGGACCCAGTACTTC	CASSQDFMGTQYF